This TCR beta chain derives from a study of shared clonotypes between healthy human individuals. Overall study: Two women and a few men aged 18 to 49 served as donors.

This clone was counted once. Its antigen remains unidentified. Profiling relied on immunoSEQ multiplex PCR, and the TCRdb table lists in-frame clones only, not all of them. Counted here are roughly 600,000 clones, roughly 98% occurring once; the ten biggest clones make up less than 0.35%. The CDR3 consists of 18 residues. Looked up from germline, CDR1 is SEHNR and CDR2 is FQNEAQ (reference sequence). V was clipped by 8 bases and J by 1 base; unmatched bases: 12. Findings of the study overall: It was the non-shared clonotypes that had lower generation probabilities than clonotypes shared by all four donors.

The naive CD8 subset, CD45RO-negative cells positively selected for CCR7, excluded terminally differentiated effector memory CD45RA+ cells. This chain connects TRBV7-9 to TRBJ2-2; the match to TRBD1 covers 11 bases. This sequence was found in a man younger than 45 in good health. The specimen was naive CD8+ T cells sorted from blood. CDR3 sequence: CASLLSRDRGMNTGELFF. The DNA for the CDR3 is TGTGCCAGCCTCCTCTCCCGGGACAGGGGGATGAACACCGGGGAGCTGTTTTTT.